This T cell receptor beta chain was identified in a study of OX40 agonist ivuxolimab in advanced cancers. Study-wide background: Intravenous ivuxolimab at 0.01 to 10 mg/kg was given to patients every 2 weeks. From 23 to 79 years was the age range, with a mean of approximately 58 years, and around 80% were male. Three partial responders included one hepatocellular carcinoma patient and two cutaneous melanoma patients.

Sequenced by immunoSEQ multiplex PCR; TCRdb stores in-frame clones only, minus some. The data contain around 23,000 clones, 65% to 80% of them singletons. The V end was cut by 3 bases, the J end by 4 bases, with 12 bases between. The CDR3 runs 13 residues. CDR1 is GTSNPN, CDR2 SVGIG, per germline (reference sequence). The TCR was taken from an adult with an advanced solid tumor such as melanoma, head and neck, liver or kidney cancer. Sequencing used CD4+ or CD8+ T cells sorted from blood, obtained in a trial of the OX40 agonist ivuxolimab. The rearrangement links TRBV30 to TRBJ1-1; TRBD1 might be the D (6 bases). CDR3 nucleotide sequence: TGTGCCTGGAGGTGGACAGCGAGCACTGAAGCTTTCTTT. Its protein is CAWRWTASTEAFF.